These T cell receptor beta chains were read from a single sample in a study of yellow fever vaccine responses in identical twins. TCRdb re-called the RT-PCR reads with MiXCR, one entry per CDR3 protein. The sample contains under 25,000 distinct CDR3 sequences, about 65% of which appear only once. Source: T cells from blood (PBMCs), unsorted or a sorted subset (not recorded which), taken before or after yellow fever vaccination (not recorded which). All receptors come from a woman aged 18-35 years who received the yellow fever vaccine. Each CDR3 is given with its conserved first and last residue. Each record gives: D gene, V gene, J gene, CDR3 protein. D genes are given only for firm matches.

D: NA
V: TRBV7-7
J: TRBJ2-2
CDR3: CASSLGSASGELFF

D: TRBD2
V: TRBV4-2
J: TRBJ2-1
CDR3: CASSQDLLAGGDNEQFF

D: NA
V: TRBV13
J: TRBJ2-1
CDR3: CASSLRGFLYNEQFF

D: NA
V: TRBV10-3
J: TRBJ2-3
CDR3: CAISVGQTGTDTQYF

D: TRBD1
V: TRBV4-1
J: TRBJ1-2
CDR3: CASSQGPGQGAPDGYTF

D: NA
V: TRBV6-2/TRBV6-3
J: TRBJ2-1
CDR3: CASSYRDGSYNEQFF

D: NA
V: TRBV2
J: TRBJ1-5
CDR3: CASSVEKANQPQHF

D: NA
V: TRBV15
J: TRBJ1-1
CDR3: CATSREAGMNTEAFF

D: NA
V: TRBV20-1
J: TRBJ1-2
CDR3: CSALDRKNYGYTF

D: TRBD2
V: TRBV18
J: TRBJ2-1
CDR3: CASSPPGLAGGTYNEQFF

D: TRBD2
V: TRBV2
J: TRBJ2-1
CDR3: CASRPLSGRPYNEQFF

D: NA
V: TRBV18
J: TRBJ1-2
CDR3: CASSPPYRTDNYGYTF

D: NA
V: TRBV7-2
J: TRBJ1-3
CDR3: CASSQTGIIGNTIYF

D: NA
V: TRBV6-1
J: TRBJ2-5
CDR3: CASSEGGKETQYF

D: NA
V: TRBV18
J: TRBJ1-1
CDR3: CASSPPSGRYTEAFF

D: NA
V: TRBV19
J: TRBJ1-1
CDR3: CASSTPLGANTEAFF

D: NA
V: TRBV29-1
J: TRBJ2-2
CDR3: CSVTNTGELFF

D: NA
V: TRBV12-3/TRBV12-4
J: TRBJ2-5
CDR3: CASSSEASVYQETQYF

D: NA
V: TRBV7-3
J: TRBJ2-1
CDR3: CASSLSLAESYNEQFF

D: NA
V: TRBV19
J: TRBJ1-2
CDR3: CASLTNYGYTF

D: TRBD2
V: TRBV3-1
J: TRBJ2-1
CDR3: CASSEGTSRLNEQFF

D: NA
V: TRBV7-8
J: TRBJ2-1
CDR3: CASSSLRSSYNEQFF

D: NA
V: TRBV5-1
J: TRBJ2-7
CDR3: CASSLGTLTYEQYF

D: TRBD2
V: TRBV27
J: TRBJ2-7
CDR3: CASSTGGTPSYEQYF

D: TRBD1
V: TRBV28
J: TRBJ2-1
CDR3: CASSYRDRGTDNEQFF

D: TRBD2
V: TRBV10-3
J: TRBJ2-1
CDR3: CASTTGTIYNEQFF

D: NA
V: TRBV6-1
J: TRBJ1-1
CDR3: CASSEAGLNTEAFF

D: NA
V: TRBV7-3
J: TRBJ2-3
CDR3: CASSLTGGKDTQYF

D: TRBD1
V: TRBV20-1
J: TRBJ2-5
CDR3: CSARLAGGYQETQYF

D: NA
V: TRBV24-1
J: TRBJ1-5
CDR3: CATSEGSQPQHF

D: TRBD1
V: TRBV10-3
J: TRBJ1-5
CDR3: CAISPDRDNQPQHF

D: NA
V: TRBV12-3/TRBV12-4
J: TRBJ1-1
CDR3: CASSPRSNTEAFF

D: TRBD2
V: TRBV7-3
J: TRBJ2-7
CDR3: CASSLLAGTGEQYF

D: NA
V: TRBV29-1
J: TRBJ2-3
CDR3: CSVTTGTSTDTQYF

D: NA
V: TRBV3-1
J: TRBJ1-4
CDR3: CASSQVSANEKLFF